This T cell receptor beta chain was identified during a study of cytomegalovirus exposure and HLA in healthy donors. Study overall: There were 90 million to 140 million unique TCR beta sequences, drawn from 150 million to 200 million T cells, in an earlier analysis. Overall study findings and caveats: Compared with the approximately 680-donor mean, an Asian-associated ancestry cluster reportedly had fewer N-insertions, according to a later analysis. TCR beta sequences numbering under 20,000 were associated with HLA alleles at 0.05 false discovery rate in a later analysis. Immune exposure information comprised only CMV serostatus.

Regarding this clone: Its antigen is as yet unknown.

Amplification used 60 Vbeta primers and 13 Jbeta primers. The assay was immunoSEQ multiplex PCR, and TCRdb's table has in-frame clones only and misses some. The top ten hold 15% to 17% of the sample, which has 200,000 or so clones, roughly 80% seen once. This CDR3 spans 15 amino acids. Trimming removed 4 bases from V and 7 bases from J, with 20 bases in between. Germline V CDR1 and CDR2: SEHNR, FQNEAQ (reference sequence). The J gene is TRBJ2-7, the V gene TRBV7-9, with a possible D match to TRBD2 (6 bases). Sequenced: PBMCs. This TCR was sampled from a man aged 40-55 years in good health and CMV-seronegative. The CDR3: CASSYTGDVPWEQYF. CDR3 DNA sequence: TGTGCCAGCAGCTATACGGGGGACGTGCCATGGGAGCAGTACTTC. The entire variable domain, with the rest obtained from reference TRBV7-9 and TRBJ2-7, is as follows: DTGVSQNPRHKITKRGQNVTFRCDPISEHNRLYWYRQTLGQGPEFLTYFQNEAQLEKSRLLSDRFSAERPKGSFSTLEIQRTEQGDSAMYLCASSYTGDVPWEQYFGPGTRLTVT.